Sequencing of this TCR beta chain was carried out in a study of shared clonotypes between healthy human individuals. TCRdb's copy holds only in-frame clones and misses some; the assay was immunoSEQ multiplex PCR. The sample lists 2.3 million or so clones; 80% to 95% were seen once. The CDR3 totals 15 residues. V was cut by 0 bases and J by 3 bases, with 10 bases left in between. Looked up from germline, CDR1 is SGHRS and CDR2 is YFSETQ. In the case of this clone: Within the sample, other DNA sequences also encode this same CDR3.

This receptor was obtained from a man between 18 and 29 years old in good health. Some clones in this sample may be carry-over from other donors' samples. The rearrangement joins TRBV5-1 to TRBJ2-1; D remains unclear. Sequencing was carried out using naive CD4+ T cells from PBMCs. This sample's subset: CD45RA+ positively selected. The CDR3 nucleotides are TGCGCCAGCAGCTTGGGTGGGGTAAGCTACAATGAGCAGTTCTTC. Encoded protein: CASSLGGVSYNEQFF.